This T cell receptor (beta chain) was retrieved from a study of blood T cell repertoires in COVID-19 (dated by TCRdb to about 2020). Study-level background: Samples from collaborators originated in the United States, Italy and Spain and spanned both the acute and convalescent phases of COVID-19. The prospective study material was composed of cDNA or gDNA derived from T cells, B-cell-depleted T cells, or PBMCs. Subjects who had been exposed to COVID-19, were actively infected with it, or had recovered from it provided the deeply sampled blood TCRbeta repertoires that made up the dataset. The repertoires were released in a freely available public database meant as a resource for research on the immune response to SARS-CoV-2. Samples came from the ongoing ImmuneRACE study (first 160 participants) plus 1,254 subjects from 6 global collaborators. A de-identified subject ID, COVID-19 status, age in years and sex were almost always included in the sample metadata. Where available, HLA class I and class II types were taken from metadata supplied by the sample provider and were not determined by assay-based typing.

The germline V gene gives CDR1 as KGHSH and CDR2 as LQKENI. From the cysteine through the phenylalanine, the CDR3 covers 13 amino acids. The entry retains the CDR3 DNA only, 39 bases that are in frame from base 1. V is clipped by 3 bases and J by 9 bases, and the sequence between their germline boundaries is 12 bases long. The research as a whole found: The quantity of clinical and demographic metadata differed by source and by participant and was supplied without curation.

In the case of this clone: Which antigen it targets is not known. Base qualities are not recorded, but no much larger clone differs from it by a single base.

TCRbeta CDR3 regions were amplified from genomic DNA using the immunoSEQ Assay, a bias-controlled multiplex PCR. As for the authors' bioinformatics: The number of nucleated cells in each sample was estimated by amplification of reference gene primers within the assay. Sequence reads were collapsed and filtered to measure the absolute abundance of every unique TCRbeta CDR3 rearrangement. For each sample, productive Simpson clonality was calculated as the square root of Simpson's diversity index over productive rearrangements. The table was pulled from immuneACCESS by TCRdb, which kept in-frame rearrangements only. Such tables lose some clones; where checked, under half of the loss comes from unresolved V genes, and the rest has no known cause. V, J and clone size are those of that table, while D and trimming were read from the DNA. The sample table holds about 170,000 clones, of which about 88% were seen once. The ten largest clones take up about 0.8% of the sample.

Enrolling through a virtual design, the prospective study's participants ranged in age from roughly 18 to 95 years and lived across around 25 United States geographic areas. In the prospective study, participants were assigned to cohorts based on the clinical history participants reported in a screening survey and a study questionnaire. Recovered participants in ImmuneRACE Cohort 3 were defined by two consecutive negative NP/OP PCR tests, clearance by a healthcare professional, or resolution of symptoms. Each participant in the prospective study had whole blood, serum and a nasopharyngeal or oropharyngeal swab collected by mobile phlebotomists. Over a roughly 2-month period, participants in the prospective study had the option of providing additional blood draws and questionnaires. Before DNA extraction, blood samples from the prospective study were shipped at room temperature or frozen.

This receptor was taken from a woman aged 18 to 35 who had recovered from COVID-19. Sequenced input: PBMCs or T cells enriched from blood (not recorded which). This receptor chain uses TRBV18 and TRBJ2-1; the D segment could be TRBD1, given 5 matching bases. The CDR3 has the sequence CASSPSRESEQFF. The nucleotide sequence is TGTGCCAGCTCACCCTCCAGGGAAAGTGAGCAGTTCTTC.